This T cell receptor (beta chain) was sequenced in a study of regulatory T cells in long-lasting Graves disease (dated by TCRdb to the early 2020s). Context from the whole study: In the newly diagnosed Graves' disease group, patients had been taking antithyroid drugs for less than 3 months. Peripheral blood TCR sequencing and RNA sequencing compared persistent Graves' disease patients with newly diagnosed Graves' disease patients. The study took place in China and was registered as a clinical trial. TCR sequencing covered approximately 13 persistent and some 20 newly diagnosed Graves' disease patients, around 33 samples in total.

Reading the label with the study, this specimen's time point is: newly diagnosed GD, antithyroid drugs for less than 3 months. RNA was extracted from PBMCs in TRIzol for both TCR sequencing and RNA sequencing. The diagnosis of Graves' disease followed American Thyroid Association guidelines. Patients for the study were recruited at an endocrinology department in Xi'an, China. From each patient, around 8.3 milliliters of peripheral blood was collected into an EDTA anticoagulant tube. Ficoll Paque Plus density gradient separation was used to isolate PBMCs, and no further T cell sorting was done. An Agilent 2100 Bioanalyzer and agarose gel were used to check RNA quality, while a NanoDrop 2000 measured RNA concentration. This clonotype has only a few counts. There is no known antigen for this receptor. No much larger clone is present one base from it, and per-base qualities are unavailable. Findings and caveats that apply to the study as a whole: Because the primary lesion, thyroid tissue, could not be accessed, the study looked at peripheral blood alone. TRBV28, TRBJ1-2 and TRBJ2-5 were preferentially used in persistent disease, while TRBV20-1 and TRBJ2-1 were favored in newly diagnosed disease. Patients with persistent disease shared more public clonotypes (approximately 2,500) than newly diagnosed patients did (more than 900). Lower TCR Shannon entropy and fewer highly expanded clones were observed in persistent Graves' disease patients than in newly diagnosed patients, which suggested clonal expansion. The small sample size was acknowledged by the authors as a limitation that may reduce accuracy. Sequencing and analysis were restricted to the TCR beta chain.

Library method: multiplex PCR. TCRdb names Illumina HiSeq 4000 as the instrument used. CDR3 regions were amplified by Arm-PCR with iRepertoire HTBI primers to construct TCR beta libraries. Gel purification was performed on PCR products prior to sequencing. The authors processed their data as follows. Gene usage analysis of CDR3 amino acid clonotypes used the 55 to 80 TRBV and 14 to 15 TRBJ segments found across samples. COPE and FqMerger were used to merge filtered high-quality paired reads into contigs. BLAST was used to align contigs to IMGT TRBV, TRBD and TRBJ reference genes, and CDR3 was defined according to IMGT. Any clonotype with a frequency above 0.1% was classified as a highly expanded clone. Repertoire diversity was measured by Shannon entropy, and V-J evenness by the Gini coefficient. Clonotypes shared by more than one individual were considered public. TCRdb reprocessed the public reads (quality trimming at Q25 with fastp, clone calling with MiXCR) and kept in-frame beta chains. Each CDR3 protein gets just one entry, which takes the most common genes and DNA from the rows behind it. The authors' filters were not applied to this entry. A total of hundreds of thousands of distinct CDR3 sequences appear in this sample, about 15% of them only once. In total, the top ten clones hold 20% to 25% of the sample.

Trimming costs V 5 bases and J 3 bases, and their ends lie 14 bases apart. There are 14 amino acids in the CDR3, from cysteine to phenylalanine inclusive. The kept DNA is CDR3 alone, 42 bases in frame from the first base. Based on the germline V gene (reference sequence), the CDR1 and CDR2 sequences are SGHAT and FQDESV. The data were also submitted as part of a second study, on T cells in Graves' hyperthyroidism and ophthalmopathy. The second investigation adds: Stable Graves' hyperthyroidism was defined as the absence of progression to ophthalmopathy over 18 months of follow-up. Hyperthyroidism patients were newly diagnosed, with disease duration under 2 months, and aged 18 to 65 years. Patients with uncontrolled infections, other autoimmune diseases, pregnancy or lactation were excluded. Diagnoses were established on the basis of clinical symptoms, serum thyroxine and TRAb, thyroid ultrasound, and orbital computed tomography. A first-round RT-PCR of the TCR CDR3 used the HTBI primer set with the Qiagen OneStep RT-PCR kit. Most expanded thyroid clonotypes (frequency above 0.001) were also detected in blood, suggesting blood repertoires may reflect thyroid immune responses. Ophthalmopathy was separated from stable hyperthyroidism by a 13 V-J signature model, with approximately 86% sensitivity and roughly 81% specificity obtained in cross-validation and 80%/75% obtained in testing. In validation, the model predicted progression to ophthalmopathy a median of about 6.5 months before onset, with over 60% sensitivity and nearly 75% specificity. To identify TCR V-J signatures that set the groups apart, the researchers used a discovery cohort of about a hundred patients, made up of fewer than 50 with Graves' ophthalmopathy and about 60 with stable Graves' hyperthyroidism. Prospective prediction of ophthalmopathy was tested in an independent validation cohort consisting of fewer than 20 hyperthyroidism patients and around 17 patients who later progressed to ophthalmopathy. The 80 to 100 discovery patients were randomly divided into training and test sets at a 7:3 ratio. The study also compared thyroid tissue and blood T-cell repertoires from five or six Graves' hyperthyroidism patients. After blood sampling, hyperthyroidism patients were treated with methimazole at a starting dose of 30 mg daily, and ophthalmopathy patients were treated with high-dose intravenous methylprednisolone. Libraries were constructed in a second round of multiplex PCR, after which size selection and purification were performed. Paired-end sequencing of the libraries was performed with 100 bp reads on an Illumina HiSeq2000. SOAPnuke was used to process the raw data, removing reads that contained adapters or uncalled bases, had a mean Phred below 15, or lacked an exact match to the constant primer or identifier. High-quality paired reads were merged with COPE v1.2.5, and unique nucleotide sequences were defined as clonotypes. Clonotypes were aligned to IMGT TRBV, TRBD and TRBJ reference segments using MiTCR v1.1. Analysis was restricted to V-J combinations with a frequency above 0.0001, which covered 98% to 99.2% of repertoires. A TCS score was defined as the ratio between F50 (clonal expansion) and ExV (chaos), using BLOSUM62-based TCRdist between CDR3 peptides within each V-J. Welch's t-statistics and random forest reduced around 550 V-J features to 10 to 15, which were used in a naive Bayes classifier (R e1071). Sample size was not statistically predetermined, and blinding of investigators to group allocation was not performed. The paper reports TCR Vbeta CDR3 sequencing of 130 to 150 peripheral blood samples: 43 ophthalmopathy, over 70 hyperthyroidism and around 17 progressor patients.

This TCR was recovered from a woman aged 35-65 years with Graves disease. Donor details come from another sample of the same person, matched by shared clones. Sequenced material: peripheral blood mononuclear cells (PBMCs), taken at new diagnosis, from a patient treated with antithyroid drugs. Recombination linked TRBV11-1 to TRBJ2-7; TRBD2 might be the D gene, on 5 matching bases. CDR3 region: CASSQEEGSYEQYF. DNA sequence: TGTGCCAGCAGCCAAGAAGAGGGCAGCTACGAGCAGTACTTC.